This TCR beta chain originates from a study of regulatory T cells in long-lasting Graves disease. Regarding the study as a whole: Possibly, too few samples lowered accuracy.

The time point was: newly diagnosed GD, antithyroid drugs for less than 3 months. Generation of the TCR library employed RNA extracted from PBMCs. This clonotype was counted at least ten times. Its antigen is unidentified. TCR beta libraries were built with iRepertoire HTBI primers and Arm-PCR of CDR3 regions. Per the authors' pipeline: Spanning all samples, the identified segments comprised around 64 TRBV and approximately 15 TRBJ. TCRdb independently ran MiXCR on the multiplex PCR reads; one entry per CDR3 protein. TCRdb, rather than the study authors, made the V and J calls. The data show 370,000 or so distinct CDR3 sequences, 15% to 20% seen once. The V and J ends lost 8 bases and 1 base respectively, with 9 bases between them. There are 12 residues in the CDR3. CDR1 and CDR2 from the germline V gene are MDHEN and SYDVKM. These sequences were also reported in another study, on T cells in Graves' hyperthyroidism and ophthalmopathy. This second report adds: Together with thyroid ultrasound, orbital computed tomography, serum thyroxine and TRAb, clinical symptoms were used for diagnoses. HTBI primers were used for first-round RT-PCR of the TCR CDR3.

The V and J genes are TRBV28 and TRBJ2-7; D perhaps matches TRBD1 (6 bases). Source: peripheral blood mononuclear cells (PBMCs), taken at new diagnosis, from a patient treated with antithyroid drugs. The sequence came from a woman aged 18-35 years with Graves disease. CDR3 sequence reads: CASGGGSYEQYF. The DNA for the CDR3 is TGTGCCAGCGGGGGCGGATCCTACGAGCAGTACTTC.